Below are 11 T cell receptor beta chains sequenced from a single sample in a study (dated by TCRdb to between 2015 and 2017). Tregs were isolated as CD4+CD25+CD127-/low cells. Libraries were prepared through 5' RACE. The listed sequencing device is Illumina MiSeq. The public reads were reprocessed in TCRdb via fastp at Q25 and MiXCR, keeping in-frame beta chains. Rows are combined by CDR3 protein, so each entry shows the most common genes and DNA. The sample table holds some 40,000 distinct CDR3 sequences, of which roughly 22% were seen once. Of the sample, around 4.5% falls within the top ten clones. The specimen was Tregs sorted from a lymph node. Receptors were obtained from a female donor with breast cancer.

In this sample, this clonotype turned up many times. This chain links TRBV18 with TRBJ2-3, with D possibly matching TRBD1 (6 bases). The CDR3 totals 14 residues. V dropped 3 bases and J dropped 4 bases, with 11 bases sitting between them. Germline V gene lookup returns CDR1 KGHSH and CDR2 LQKENI. The CDR3 sequence: CASSPVGTSDTQYF. The CDR3 nucleotides read TGTGCCAGCTCACCGGTCGGGACATCAGATACGCAGTATTTT.

J is TRBJ2-3 and V is TRBV5-4; 8 nucleotides line up with TRBD2. The CDR3 runs to 16 residues. CDR1 and CDR2 (germline): SGHNT, YYREEE (reference sequence). Unmatched junction bases numbered 10, after V lost 2 bases and J lost 5 bases. The CDR3 coding sequence is TGTGCCAGCAGCTTCGGAACTAGCGGAGGCTTAGATACGCAGTATTTT. It encodes CASSFGTSGGLDTQYF.

At least ten counts were recorded for this clonotype. J is TRBJ2-7 and V is TRBV9; 11 nucleotides match TRBD2. This CDR3 spans 14 amino acids. CDR1 and CDR2 (germline): SGDLS, YYNGEE. V gave up 4 bases and J gave up 4 bases; unmatched junction bases: 4. The CDR3 sequence: CASSPGLADYEQYF. CDR3 in DNA: TGTGCCAGCAGCCCGGGACTAGCGGATTACGAGCAGTACTTC. Looking up the rest from reference TRBV9 and TRBJ2-7 gives the full variable domain: DSGVTQTPKHLITATGQRVTLRCSPRSGDLSVYWYQQSLDQGLQFLIQYYNGEERAKGNILERFSAQQFPDLHSELNLSSLELGDSALYFCASSPGLADYEQYFGPGTRLTVT.

J is TRBJ1-2 and V is TRBV6-1; D gene ambiguous. This CDR3 spans 14 amino acids. Germline CDR1 is MNHNS and CDR2 is SASEGT. V was cut by 4 bases and J by 6 bases, with 15 bases left in between. The CDR3 nucleotides read TGTGCCAGCAGTGTAAGCGGAGGGATTCATGGCTACACCTTC. It translates to CASSVSGGIHGYTF.

This clonotype occurred a few times. The gene calls are TRBV20-1 and TRBJ2-1; 11 bases line up with TRBD2. In germline, CDR1 is DFQATT, CDR2 SNEGSKA (reference sequence). The CDR3 runs 15 residues. V lost 0 bases to trimming and J lost 7 bases; unmatched junction nucleotides: 5. DNA of the CDR3: TGCAGTGCTAGAGACGGTAGCGGGAGGGGGAATGAGCAGTTCTTC. This sequence encodes CSARDGSGRGNEQFF.

As to this clonotype: It may be a read error: a sequence one base away is much more abundant. Because it lacks the conserved phenylalanine or tryptophan at the end, this CDR3 is likely a read error. This chain uses TRBV25-1 with TRBJ2-7; 7 bases agree with TRBD1. Germline loops: CDR1 MGHDK, CDR2 SYGVNS. V lost 5 bases, J lost 4 bases, and 8 bases stayed unmatched. The CDR3 has 14 amino acids. CDR3 sequence: CASSFEGAAYEQYL. The DNA of the CDR3 is TGTGCCAGCAGTTTCGAGGGGGCGGCGTACGAGCAGTACCTC.

This clonotype was observed many times. V is TRBV3-1 and J is TRBJ1-6; a weak D match, TRBD1 (5 bases). V lost 1 base and J lost 10, with 14 bases in between. CDR3 length: 15 residues. CDR1 is LGHDT and CDR2 is YNNKEL in the germline V gene (reference sequence). The CDR3 is CASSQGGLSYSPLHF. The CDR3 region has the DNA TGTGCCAGCAGCCAAGGGGGACTGTCCTACTCACCCCTCCACTTT.

As to this clonotype: Just one base apart from a much larger clone, this may be a read error. The rearrangement joins TRBV9 to TRBJ1-6; 7 nucleotides match TRBD1. Germline CDR1 and CDR2: SGDLS and YYNGEE. The CDR3 contains 14 residues. This CDR3 is CAGSGGTANSPLHF. For the CDR3, the DNA is TGTGCCGGCAGCGGAGGGACAGCGAATTCACCCCTCCACTTT.

This clonotype was recorded a few times. The V and J genes are TRBV9 and TRBJ1-6; D is unresolved. V was clipped by 4 bases and J by 9 bases, with 20 bases between them. CDR3 length: 16 amino acids. CDR1 is SGDLS and CDR2 is YYNGEE in the germline V gene. The CDR3 sequence: CASSPTPGSHGSPLHF. The CDR3 DNA reads as TGTGCCAGCAGCCCGACACCCGGGAGCCATGGTTCACCCCTCCACTTT.

This clonotype was detected many times. The V gene is TRBV6-6, the J gene TRBJ2-5; D uncertain. Trimming removed 0 bases from V and 1 base from J, with 6 bases in between. The germline CDR1 and CDR2 sequences are MNHNY and SVGAGI (reference sequence). The CDR3 totals 14 residues. The CDR3 region has the DNA TGTGCCAGCAGTTACTCGCAGGTCCAAGAGACCCAGTACTTC. It specifies CASSYSQVQETQYF.

This clonotype occurred a few times. The rearrangement joins TRBV29-1 to TRBJ1-1; 9 nucleotides match TRBD1. Germline V gene lookup returns CDR1 SQVTM and CDR2 ANQGSEA. V dropped 2 bases and J dropped 5; count of bases not matched to a gene: 6. This CDR3 region has 14 residues. The CDR3: CSVEILGQGTEAFF. The CDR3 region has the DNA TGCAGCGTTGAAATATTAGGACAGGGGACTGAAGCTTTCTTT.